Reported below is one TCR beta chain. The sample originates from a study of T cells after yellow fever vaccination. Between the trimmed V and J ends, which lost 4 bases and 6 bases, there was a span of 6 bases. The CDR3 is 11 amino acids. Germline V gene sequence: CDR1 SEHNR, CDR2 FQNEAQ (reference sequence). TCRdb reprocessed the 5' RACE reads with MiXCR, giving one entry per CDR3 protein. Counted here are 500,000 to 550,000 distinct CDR3 sequences, 21% occurring once; the ten biggest clones make up approximately 15%. This clonotype was sampled from a man between 18 and 35 years old who received the YFV17D yellow fever vaccine. This chain joins TRBV7-9 and TRBJ1-1; D remains unclear. This material consisted of PBMCs, taken roughly 20 days after the first yellow fever vaccination. CDR3 nucleotide sequence: TGTGCCAGCAGCTCCCCCCCTGAAGCTTTCTTT. Its translation: CASSSPPEAFF.